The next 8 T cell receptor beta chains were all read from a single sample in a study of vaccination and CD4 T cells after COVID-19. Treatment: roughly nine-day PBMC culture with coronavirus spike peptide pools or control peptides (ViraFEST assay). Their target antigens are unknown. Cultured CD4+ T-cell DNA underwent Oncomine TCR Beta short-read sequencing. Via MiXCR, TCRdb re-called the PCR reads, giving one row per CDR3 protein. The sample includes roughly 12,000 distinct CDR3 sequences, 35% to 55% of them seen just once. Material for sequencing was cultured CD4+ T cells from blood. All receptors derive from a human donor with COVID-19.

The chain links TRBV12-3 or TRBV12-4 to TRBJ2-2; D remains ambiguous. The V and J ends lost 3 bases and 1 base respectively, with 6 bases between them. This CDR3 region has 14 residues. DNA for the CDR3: TGTGCCAGCAGTTTTTCCAGGAACACCGGGGAGCTGTTTTTT. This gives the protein CASSFSRNTGELFF.

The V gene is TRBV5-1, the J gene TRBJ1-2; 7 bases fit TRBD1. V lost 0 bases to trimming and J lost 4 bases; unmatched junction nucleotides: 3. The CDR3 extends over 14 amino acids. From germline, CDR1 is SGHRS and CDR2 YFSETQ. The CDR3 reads CASSLDSGGYGYTF. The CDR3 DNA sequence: TGCGCCAGCAGCTTGGATTCAGGGGGCTATGGCTACACCTTC. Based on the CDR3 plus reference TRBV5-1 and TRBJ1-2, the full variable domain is KAGVTQTPRYLIKTRGQQVTLSCSPISGHRSVSWYQQTPGQGLQFLFEYFSETQRNKGNFPGRFSGRQFSNSRSEMNVSTLELGDSALYLCASSLDSGGYGYTFGSGTRLTVV.

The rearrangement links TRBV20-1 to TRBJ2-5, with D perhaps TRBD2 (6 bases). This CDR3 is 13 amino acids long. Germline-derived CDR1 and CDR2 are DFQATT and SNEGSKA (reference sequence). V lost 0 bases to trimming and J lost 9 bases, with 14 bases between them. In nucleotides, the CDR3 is TGCAGTGCTAGAGATCCGGAGCCGGGGGCCCAGTACTTC. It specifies CSARDPEPGAQYF.

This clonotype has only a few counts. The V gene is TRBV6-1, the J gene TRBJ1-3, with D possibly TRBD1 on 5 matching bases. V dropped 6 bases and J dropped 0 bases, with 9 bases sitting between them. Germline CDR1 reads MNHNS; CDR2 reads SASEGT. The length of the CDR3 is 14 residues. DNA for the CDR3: TGTGCCAGCAGCTTCCAGGGCTCTGGAAACACCATATATTTT. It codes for CASSFQGSGNTIYF.

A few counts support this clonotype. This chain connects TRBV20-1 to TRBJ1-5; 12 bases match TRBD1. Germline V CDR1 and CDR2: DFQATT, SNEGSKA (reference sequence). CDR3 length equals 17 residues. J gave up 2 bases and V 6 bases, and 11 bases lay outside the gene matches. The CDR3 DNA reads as TGCAGTGCGCGGACCGGGACAGGGGGCGCGGGCAATCAGCCCCAGCATTTT. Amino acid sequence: CSARTGTGGAGNQPQHF.

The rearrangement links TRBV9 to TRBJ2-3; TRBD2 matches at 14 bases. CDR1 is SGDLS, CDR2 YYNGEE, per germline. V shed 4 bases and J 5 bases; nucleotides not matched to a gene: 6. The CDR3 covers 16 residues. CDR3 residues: CASSYGLAGGGDTQYF. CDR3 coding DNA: TGTGCCAGCAGCTACGGACTAGCGGGGGGTGGAGATACGCAGTATTTT.

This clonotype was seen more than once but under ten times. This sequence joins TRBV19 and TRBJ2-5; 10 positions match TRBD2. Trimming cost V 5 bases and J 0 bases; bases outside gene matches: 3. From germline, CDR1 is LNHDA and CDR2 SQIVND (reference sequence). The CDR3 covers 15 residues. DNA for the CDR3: TGTGCCAGTAGTCTAGCGGGGGACTACCAAGAGACCCAGTACTTC. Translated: CASSLAGDYQETQYF.

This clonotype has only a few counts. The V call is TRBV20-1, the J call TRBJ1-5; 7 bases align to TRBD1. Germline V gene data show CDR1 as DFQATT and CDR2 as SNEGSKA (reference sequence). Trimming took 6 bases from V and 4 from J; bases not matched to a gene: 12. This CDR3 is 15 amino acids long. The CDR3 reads CSAPREGQMNQPQHF. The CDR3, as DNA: TGCAGTGCCCCTCGGGAGGGACAGATGAATCAGCCCCAGCATTTT.